This T cell receptor beta chain derives from a study of blood T cell repertoires in COVID-19. On the study more broadly: Material from acute and convalescent COVID-19 was sourced from the United States, Italy and Spain.

Between the trimmed V and J ends, which lost 4 bases and 5 bases, there was a span of 11 bases. The CDR3 is 13 amino acids. Authors' processing steps: Amplification of reference gene primers was used by the study to estimate nucleated cell counts. This table comes from immunoSEQ multiplex PCR, and its TCRdb copy is limited to in-frame clones, with some not included. The V and J calls and clone size were taken over from that table, and D and trimming were inferred from the DNA. Of some 300,000 clones listed, around 87% are singletons. The sample was PBMCs or T cells enriched from blood (not recorded which). V gene TRBV12-3 or TRBV12-4 combines with J gene TRBJ1-2; D unclear. This clonotype was sampled from a woman between 18 and 30 years old with acute COVID-19. The CDR3 coding sequence is TGTGCCAGCAGTTCTGTCGGGATATATGGCTACACCTTC. Residues: CASSSVGIYGYTF.